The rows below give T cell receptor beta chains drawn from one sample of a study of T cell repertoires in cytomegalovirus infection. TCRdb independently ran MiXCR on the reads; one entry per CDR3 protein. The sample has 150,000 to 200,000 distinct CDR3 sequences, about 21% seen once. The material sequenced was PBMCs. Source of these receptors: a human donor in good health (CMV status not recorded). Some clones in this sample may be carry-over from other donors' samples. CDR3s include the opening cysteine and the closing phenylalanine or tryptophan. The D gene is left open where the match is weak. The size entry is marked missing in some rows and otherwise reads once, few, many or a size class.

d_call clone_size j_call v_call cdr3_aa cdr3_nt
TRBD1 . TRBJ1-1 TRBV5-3 CASSGRTGPNTEAFF TGTGCCAGCAGCGGACGGACAGGACCTAACACTGAAGCTTTCTTT
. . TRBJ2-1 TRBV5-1 CASSPELARIYNEQFF TGCGCCAGCAGCCCCGAACTAGCTCGGATCTACAATGAGCAGTTCTTC
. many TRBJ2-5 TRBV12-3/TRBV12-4 CASRVGTSPGETQYF TGTGCCAGCAGAGTGGGGACATCACCGGGGGAGACCCAGTACTTC
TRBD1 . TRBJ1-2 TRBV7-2 CASSTGDRGYGYGYTF TGTGCCAGCAGCACAGGGGACAGGGGGTACGGCTATGGCTACACCTTC
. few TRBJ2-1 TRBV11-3 CASSGYGGKYNEQFF TGTGCCAGCAGCGGGTATGGGGGTAAGTACAATGAGCAGTTCTTC
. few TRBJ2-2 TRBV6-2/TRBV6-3 CASSYGSKINTGELFF TGTGCCAGCAGTTACGGCAGCAAGATCAACACCGGGGAGCTGTTTTTT
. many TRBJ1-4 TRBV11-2 CASSLGGAGEKLFF TGTGCCAGCAGCTTAGGGGGCGCAGGGGAAAAACTGTTTTTT
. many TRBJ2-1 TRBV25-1 CATEGARAGHNEQFF TGTGCCACCGAGGGGGCCAGAGCGGGACACAATGAGCAGTTCTTC
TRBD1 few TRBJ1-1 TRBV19 CASTADRENTEAFF TGTGCCAGTACCGCGGACAGGGAGAACACTGAAGCTTTCTTT
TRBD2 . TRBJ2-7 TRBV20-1 CSATYGLAALSSYEQYF TGCAGTGCCACATATGGACTAGCGGCGTTGAGCTCCTACGAGCAGTACTTC
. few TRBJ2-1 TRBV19 CASSPGTGGAGLAGVVDEQFF TGTGCCAGTAGTCCTGGGACAGGGGGCGCAGGACTAGCGGGAGTGGTCGATGAGCAGTTCTTC
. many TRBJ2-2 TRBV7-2 CASSFRSPGELFF TGTGCCAGCAGCTTTCGGAGTCCCGGGGAGCTGTTTTTT
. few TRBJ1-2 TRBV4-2 CASSLAGLDYGYTF TGTGCCAGCAGCCTAGCTGGGCTCGACTATGGCTACACCTTC
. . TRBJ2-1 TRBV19 CASSPRGNNEQFF TGTGCCAGTAGTCCCCGGGGAAACAATGAGCAGTTCTTC
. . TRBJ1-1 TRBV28 CASSSPGRGTEAFF TGTGCCAGCAGTTCCCCCGGCAGGGGCACTGAAGCTTTCTTT
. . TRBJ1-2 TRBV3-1 CASSQDRIGSRGYGYTF TGTGCCAGCAGCCAAGATAGGATCGGCAGTCGGGGATATGGCTACACCTTC
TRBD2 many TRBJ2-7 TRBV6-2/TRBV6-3 CASGGSLYEQYF TGTGCCAGCGGCGGGAGCCTCTACGAGCAGTACTTC